The T cell receptor (beta chain) under discussion was sequenced for a study of tumor-infiltrating lymphocytes in primary liver carcinoma. Study results and limitations: Among the pair types, tumor region pairs showed more overlap than tumor-adjacent and tumor-blood pairs.

The germline V gene encodes CDR1 SEHNR and CDR2 FQNEAQ (reference sequence). Trimming took 5 bases from V and 5 from J, leaving 15 bases between them. This CDR3 spans 14 amino acids. Blood RNA came from unsorted whole blood; germline DNA was also extracted. Preoperatively, roughly 4 milliliters of peripheral blood were collected. cDNA specific to TCR beta was made from approximately 0.55 ug of total RNA, with a constant-region primer employed for priming. ARM-PCR, slightly modified, supplied the TCR beta libraries through three nested multiplex PCR rounds. It was with TRBV1-TRBV30 forward primers and a C-beta reverse primer that the first two PCR rounds were run, at approximately 9 cycles each. TCRdb used MiXCR to reprocess the multiplex PCR reads, holding one entry per CDR3 protein. The sample shows hundreds of thousands of distinct CDR3 sequences, about 50% of them seen only once. In this sample, this clonotype turned up a few times. What it binds is not known.

The chain uses TRBV7-9 and TRBJ1-1; maybe TRBD1 (6 bases). The receptor comes from a woman aged 25-40 years with primary liver carcinoma and hepatitis B virus infection. The sequenced sample consisted of peripheral blood. This chain's CDR3 is CASSPLGGGTEAFF. CDR3 DNA: TGTGCCAGCAGCCCCCTTGGGGGCGGGACTGAAGCTTTCTTT.